This TCR beta chain was recorded in a study of T-cell memory formation after mild COVID-19. 5'RACE primed from the constant segment yielded TCR alpha and TCR beta cDNA libraries bearing sample barcodes and UMIs. TCRdb re-analysed the 5' RACE reads in MiXCR, keeping a single row per CDR3 protein. The sample yields around 470,000 distinct CDR3 sequences, 15% to 20% seen once. The study's findings and limits: In pre-infection memory, a portion of responding clones appeared, which suggested that cross-reactive memory joined. Second-wave clones reaching peak frequency on day 37 lacked confirmed SARS-CoV-2 specificity.

Worth noting for this clonotype: What it binds is not known.

With 0 bases removed from V and 4 bases from J, the gap between germline ends came to 7 bases. Per the germline V gene, CDR1 is LNHNV and CDR2 is YYDKDF (reference sequence). CDR3 size: 13 residues. Material: PBMCs or a T cell subset sorted from them (not recorded which). The TCR sequence derives from an adult woman who had mild COVID-19 (a few samples of this study predate the infection). Cell type and time point are not known. The chain links TRBV15 to TRBJ2-7, with D uncertain. This CDR3 is CATSRDSGYEQYF. CDR3 DNA: TGTGCCACCAGCAGAGATTCCGGATACGAGCAGTACTTC.